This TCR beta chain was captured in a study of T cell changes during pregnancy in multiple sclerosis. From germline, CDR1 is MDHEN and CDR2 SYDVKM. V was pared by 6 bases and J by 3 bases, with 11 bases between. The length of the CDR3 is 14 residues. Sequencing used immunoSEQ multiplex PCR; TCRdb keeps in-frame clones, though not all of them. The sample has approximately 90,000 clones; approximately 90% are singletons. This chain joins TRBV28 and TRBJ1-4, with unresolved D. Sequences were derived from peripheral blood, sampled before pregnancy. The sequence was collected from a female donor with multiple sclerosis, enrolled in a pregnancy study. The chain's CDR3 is CASRRLAANEKLFF. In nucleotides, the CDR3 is TGTGCCAGCAGGCGGTTAGCGGCTAATGAAAAACTGTTTTTT.